Shown below are 25 T cell receptor beta chains from a single sample sequenced in a study of vaccination effects on CD4 cells after COVID-19 (dated by TCRdb to between 2021 and 2022). Library preparation employed the immunoSEQ multiplex PCR assay. As stored in TCRdb, this immuneACCESS dataset retains in-frame rearrangements with V and J assigned. A fraction of the clones does not appear; measured against another copy, unresolved V genes explain less than half of the discrepancy, and the remainder lacks a known reason. For this sample there are 35,000 to 40,000 clones; roughly 87% appear just once. The top ten hold nearly 3% of the sample. After around 10 days of culture, CD4+ T cells were isolated with the EasySep CD4+ T cell isolation kit. No antigens are known for them. The specimen comprised CD4+ T cells from PBMCs cultured without peptide, sampled before COVID-19 vaccination. The receptors shown here come from a human donor who received a COVID-19 vaccine.

V is TRBV18 and J is TRBJ1-1, with D maybe TRBD1 (5 bases). Between the trimmed V and J ends, which lost 6 bases and 0 bases, there was a span of 8 bases. The CDR3 contains 13 residues. Per the germline V gene, CDR1 is KGHSH and CDR2 is LQKENI. The CDR3: CASSDTMNTEAFF. The CDR3 DNA follows: TGTGCCAGCTCGGACACCATGAACACTGAAGCTTTCTTT.

The genes are TRBV2 and TRBJ2-5; 8 bases align to TRBD2. From germline, CDR1 is SNHLY and CDR2 FYNNEI. J lost 5 bases, V lost 3 bases, and 11 bases had no gene match. The CDR3 sequence is 16 residues long. The CDR3: CASSDRRGGLGETQYF. The CDR3 nucleotides read TGTGCCAGCAGTGACAGACGGGGGGGATTAGGGGAGACCCAGTACTTC.

This chain connects TRBV30 to TRBJ2-5; 9 bases are shared with TRBD1. The CDR3 loop spans 14 amino acids. Germline assignment: CDR1 GTSNPN and CDR2 SVGIG (reference sequence). The V gene end was trimmed by 3 bases and the J gene end by 4 bases; junction bases not matched to a gene: 6. The CDR3 DNA follows: TGTGCCTGGAGCTACAGGGGGCGCCGAGAGACCCAGTACTTC. Protein: CAWSYRGRRETQYF.

The chain combines TRBV4-1 with TRBJ2-5; no definite D call. V lost 2 bases and J lost 4, with 11 bases in between. The CDR3 consists of 14 residues. Looked up from germline, CDR1 is MGHRA and CDR2 is YSYEKL. In DNA, the CDR3 is TGCGCCAGCAGCCAACAACCTTTTCGAGAGACCCAGTACTTC. Translating it yields CASSQQPFRETQYF.

The CDR3 DNA is TGTGCCAGCAGCAGCCGGGACAGCAATCAGCCCCAGCATTTT. Translation gives CASSSRDSNQPQHF. The chain recombines TRBV27 with TRBJ1-5; a possible D gene is TRBD1 (5 bases). The length of the CDR3 is 14 residues. Per the germline V gene, CDR1 is MNHEY and CDR2 is SMNVEV (reference sequence). Deletions cut 6 bases from V and 1 base from J, with 10 bases between.

In its sample, this clone was seen once. The chain links TRBV12-3 or TRBV12-4 to TRBJ1-5; no firm D call. This CDR3 spans 13 amino acids. The ends were cut back, 6 bases at V and 7 bases at J, with 13 bases in the middle. The CDR3 reads CASSLSDSQPQHF. CDR3 in DNA: TGTGCCAGCAGCCTTTCGGACTCACAGCCCCAGCATTTT.

This clone was recorded a few times. This chain uses TRBV6-6 with TRBJ2-7, with 7 positions matching TRBD2. Germline CDR1 reads MNHNY; CDR2 reads SVGAGI (reference sequence). This CDR3 has 14 amino acids. The V segment lost 4 bases and the J segment 2 bases; nucleotides outside the gene matches: 5. The CDR3 DNA is TGTGCCAGCAGTTGGGGGGGGACCACCTACGAGCAGTACGTC. This encodes CASSWGGTTYEQYV.

This chain uses TRBV29-1 with TRBJ2-3, with TRBD1 matching over 9 bases. J gave up 3 bases and V 4 bases, and 5 bases lay outside the gene matches. Germline V lookup: CDR1 SQVTM, CDR2 ANQGSEA. The CDR3 has 14 amino acids. CDR3 protein: CSVVGTGFTDTQYF. The CDR3 DNA sequence: TGCAGCGTTGTCGGGACAGGGTTTACAGATACGCAGTATTTT.

The chain combines TRBV9 with TRBJ1-4; possibly TRBD1 for D (5 bases). V lost 3 bases to trimming and J lost 7 bases, with 16 bases between them. The germline V gene encodes CDR1 SGDLS and CDR2 YYNGEE. The CDR3 has 15 residues. CDR3 coding DNA: TGTGCCAGCAGCGCTAATACAGGAGGTGCTGAAAAACTGTTTTTT. Its protein is CASSANTGGAEKLFF.

This clone has a single count. The chain carries TRBV5-5 and TRBJ1-1, with 7 nucleotides matching TRBD1. Germline V CDR1 and CDR2: SGHKS, YYEKEE (reference sequence). The V segment lost 4 bases and the J segment 5 bases; nucleotides outside the gene matches: 14. This CDR3 contains 16 residues. The CDR3 here is CASSLGGGRGQTEAFF. Here the CDR3 DNA reads TGTGCCAGCAGCCTCGGGGGGGGCCGGGGACAGACTGAAGCTTTCTTT.

This clone was picked up one time. The chain uses TRBV6-5 and TRBJ1-1, with D hard to call. V dropped 3 bases and J dropped 6 bases, with 14 bases sitting between them. The CDR3 runs to 14 residues. Germline CDR1 reads MNHEY; CDR2 reads SVGAGI. This chain's CDR3 is CASSYRSRLPEAFF. The CDR3 nucleotides read TGTGCCAGCAGTTATCGGTCCCGTCTCCCTGAAGCTTTCTTT.

The gene calls are TRBV5-1 and TRBJ2-1; 12 bases fit TRBD2. The trim removed 3 bases at V and 8 bases at J, leaving 12 bases unmatched. Germline V CDR1 and CDR2: SGHRS, YFSETQ. The CDR3 extends over 17 amino acids. CDR3 sequence: CASSSMTTSGGYDEQFF. Written as DNA, the CDR3 is TGCGCCAGCAGCTCCATGACGACTAGCGGGGGATACGATGAGCAGTTCTTC.

In DNA, the CDR3 is TGCGCCAGCAGCCAAGATATTGGACTAGCGGGACAGACCCAGTACTTC. Its translation is CASSQDIGLAGQTQYF. The V call is TRBV4-3, the J call TRBJ2-5; TRBD2 agrees at 12 bases. In germline, CDR1 is LGHNA, CDR2 YSLEER. CDR3 length: 16 amino acids. V lost 0 bases, J lost 6 bases, and 5 bases stayed unmatched.

In its sample, this clone was seen once. This sequence joins TRBV28 and TRBJ2-4; D assignment may be TRBD1 or TRBD2 (7 bases each). Trimming took 1 base from V and 1 from J, leaving 11 bases between them. Germline CDR1 MDHEN, CDR2 SYDVKM. This CDR3 has 16 residues. Written as DNA, the CDR3 is TGTGCCAGCAGTTTATCAGGGGGGGGTGCCAAAAACATTCAGTACTTC. The encoded protein is CASSLSGGGAKNIQYF. The variable domain in full, completed from reference TRBV28 and TRBJ2-4, reads DVKVTQSSRYLVKRTGEKVFLECVQDMDHENMFWYRQDPGLGLRLIYFSYDVKMKEKGDIPEGYSVSREKKERFSLILESASTNQTSMYLCASSLSGGGAKNIQYFGAGTRLSVL.

V and J are TRBV7-2 and TRBJ2-5; no definite D call. The CDR3 has 14 residues. Germline V lookup: CDR1 SGHTA, CDR2 FQGNSA. Trimming pared 1 base from V and 1 base from J, leaving 7 bases between. CDR3 sequence reads: CASSLGGFQETQYF. CDR3 sequence (DNA): TGTGCCAGCAGCTTAGGAGGTTTCCAAGAGACCCAGTACTTC.

The chain employs TRBV29-1 and TRBJ1-1; 8 bases line up with TRBD1. This CDR3 comprises 12 residues. Germline loops: CDR1 SQVTM, CDR2 ANQGSEA. Germline trimming cut 4 bases from V and 8 bases from J; bases unmatched to any gene: 6. CDR3 in amino acids: CSVAGQGREAFF. The CDR3 bases are TGCAGCGTTGCCGGACAGGGCCGCGAAGCTTTCTTT.

The J gene is TRBJ1-2, the V gene TRBV6-5, with 8 bases fitting TRBD1. CDR1 is MNHEY and CDR2 is SVGAGI in the germline V gene. Trimming at V came to 5 bases and at J to 3 bases, leaving 2 bases not matched to a gene. There are 13 residues in the CDR3. The CDR3 region is CASSPTGDYGYTF. Here the CDR3 DNA reads TGTGCCAGCAGTCCGACAGGGGACTATGGCTACACCTTC.

This clone has just one count. The V call is TRBV30, the J call TRBJ1-2, with D tentatively TRBD1 (6 bases). The CDR3 length is 13 residues. Germline V gene lookup returns CDR1 GTSNPN and CDR2 SVGIG (reference sequence). The V end lost 2 bases, the J end lost 4 bases, and 11 bases lay between the germline ends. The CDR3 spells CAWSQGTTYGYTF. The CDR3 nucleotides are TGTGCCTGGAGTCAGGGGACTACCTATGGCTACACCTTC.

The rearrangement uses TRBV6-5 and TRBJ1-2; D is uncertain. Germline-derived CDR1 and CDR2 are MNHEY and SVGAGI. V lost 6 bases and J 3 bases, leaving 14 bases between the germline ends. The CDR3 runs to 14 residues. DNA of the CDR3: TGTGCCAGCAGAAAAAGCGGACGTGACTATGGCTACACCTTC. This translates into CASRKSGRDYGYTF.

This clone has just one count. This chain connects TRBV6-6 to TRBJ1-1; tentatively, D is TRBD1 (6 bases). Germline-derived CDR1 and CDR2 are MNHNY and SVGAGI (reference sequence). Trimming cost V 7 bases and J 4 bases, with 19 bases left between them. The CDR3 is made up of 15 amino acids. The CDR3 DNA follows: TGTGCCAGCATTCACGGCGCCGGGGGGGCCACTGAAGCTTTCTTT. Protein product: CASIHGAGGATEAFF.

V gene TRBV5-1 combines with J gene TRBJ2-2; TRBD2 matches at 10 bases. CDR3 length: 16 residues. The ends lost 4 bases at V and 0 bases at J; junction bases unmatched: 3. CDR1 and CDR2 from the germline V gene are SGHRS and YFSETQ. Here the CDR3 reads CASSAGLAANTGELFF. CDR3 nucleotide sequence: TGCGCCAGCAGCGCTGGACTAGCGGCGAACACCGGGGAGCTGTTTTTT.

In its sample, this clone was seen a few times. The chain has TRBV30 and TRBJ2-2; D ambiguous. Per the germline V gene, CDR1 is GTSNPN and CDR2 is SVGIG (reference sequence). Deletions cut 2 bases from V and 4 bases from J, with 11 bases between. The CDR3 is 14 amino acids. The CDR3 reads CAWSTSPITGELFF. DNA of the CDR3: TGTGCCTGGAGTACTTCCCCTATCACCGGGGAGCTGTTTTTT.

The chain is built from TRBV12-3 or TRBV12-4 and TRBJ1-2, with TRBD1 matching over 8 bases. V shed 6 bases, J shed 6 bases, and the junction held 6 bases outside the gene matches. The CDR3 runs to 13 residues. CDR3 in DNA: TGTGCCAGCAGCCCCGGACAGGGCGATGGCTACACCTTC. As protein: CASSPGQGDGYTF.

The V and J genes are TRBV7-9 and TRBJ1-2; TRBD1 is a possible D gene (6 bases). Trimming took off 2 bases at V and 1 base at J, with 20 bases between the two ends. This CDR3 contains 18 residues. The V gene's germline CDR1 is SEHNR and CDR2 FQNEAQ (reference sequence). The CDR3 DNA reads as TGTGCCAGCAGCTTAACCAGGGGACTCTCACTAATTAACTATGGCTACACCTTC. Encoded protein: CASSLTRGLSLINYGYTF.

The rearrangement uses TRBV27 and TRBJ2-3, with D uncertain. Germline V lookup: CDR1 MNHEY, CDR2 SMNVEV (reference sequence). CDR3 length: 16 amino acids. Trimming cost V 3 bases and J 5 bases, with 18 bases left between them. The CDR3 sequence: CASSLSNPSPGDTQYF. In DNA form, the CDR3 reads TGTGCCAGCAGTTTGTCAAACCCTTCCCCTGGAGATACGCAGTATTTT.